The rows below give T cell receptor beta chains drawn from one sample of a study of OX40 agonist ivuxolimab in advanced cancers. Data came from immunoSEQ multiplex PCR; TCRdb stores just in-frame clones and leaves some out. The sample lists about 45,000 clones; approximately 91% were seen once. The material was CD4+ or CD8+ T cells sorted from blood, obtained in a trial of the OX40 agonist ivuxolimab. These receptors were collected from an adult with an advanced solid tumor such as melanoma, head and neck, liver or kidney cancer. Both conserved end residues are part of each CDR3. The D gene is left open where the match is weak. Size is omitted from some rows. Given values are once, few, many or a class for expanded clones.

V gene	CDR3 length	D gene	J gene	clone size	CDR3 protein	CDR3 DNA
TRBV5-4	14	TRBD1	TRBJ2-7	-	CASSLQGAFYEQYF	TGTGCCAGCAGCTTACAGGGGGCGTTCTACGAGCAGTACTTC
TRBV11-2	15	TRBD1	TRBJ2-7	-	CASSQGTGITHEQYF	TGTGCCAGCAGCCAAGGGACAGGAATTACCCACGAGCAGTACTTC
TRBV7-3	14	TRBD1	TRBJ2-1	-	CASSSQGTYNEQFF	TGTGCCAGCAGTTCACAGGGGACCTACAATGAGCAGTTCTTC
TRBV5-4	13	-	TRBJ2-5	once	CASSSRSPETQYF	TGTGCCAGCAGTTCCAGGAGCCCTGAGACCCAGTACTTC
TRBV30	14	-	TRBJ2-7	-	CAWSGGRGAYEQYF	TGTGCCTGGAGTGGGGGTAGGGGAGCCTACGAGCAGTACTTC
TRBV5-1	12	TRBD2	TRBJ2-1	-	CASSLAGNEQFF	TGCGCCAGCAGCCTAGCGGGAAATGAGCAGTTCTTC
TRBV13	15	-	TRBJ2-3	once	CASSRDYHRGGKQYF	TGTGCCAGCAGCCGCGACTACCATCGCGGCGGGAAGCAGTATTTT
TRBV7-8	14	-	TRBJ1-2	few	CASSLGAGWNGYTF	TGTGCCAGCAGCTTAGGAGCGGGCTGGAATGGCTACACCTTC
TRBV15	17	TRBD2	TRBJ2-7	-	CATSRVVAGGGPYEQYF	TGTGCCACCAGCAGAGTTGTAGCGGGGGGAGGGCCCTACGAGCAGTACTTC
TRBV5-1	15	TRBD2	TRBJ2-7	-	CASSWTSGSFYEQYF	TGCGCCAGCAGCTGGACTAGCGGGTCGTTCTACGAGCAGTACTTC
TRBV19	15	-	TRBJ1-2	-	CASSTGLLSSYGYTF	TGTGCCAGTAGTACCGGCCTCTTGTCCTCTTATGGCTACACCTTC